The present T cell receptor beta chain was sequenced within a study of T cell repertoires in cytomegalovirus infection (dated by TCRdb to the late 2010s). Notes on the research overall: Peptide stimulations targeted recently identified HLA-C-restricted CMV epitopes, whose presentation resists viral immunomodulation, together with well-studied HLA-B-restricted epitopes. Because public TCR beta signatures pointed to carriage of CMV infection together with the matching HLA type, the HLA type of each donor mattered for the analysis. Overall study results and their limits: The ex vivo response was dominated by HLA-C-restricted CMV-specific TCR beta clonotypes, and the single most frequent clonotype in two of eight donors was supplied by these HLA-C-restricted clonotypes. Carriers of CMV infection plus the relevant HLA type were discriminated by the cumulative frequency of public TCR beta family members in the study cohort and in an independent approximately 340-donor cohort.

The sequencer was an Illumina HiSeq 1500. TCRdb itself trimmed the public reads at Q25 with fastp, ran MiXCR and retained productive beta chains. Every entry covers one CDR3 protein and lists the most common genes and DNA from its rows. The sample table holds hundreds of thousands of distinct CDR3 sequences, of which 30% to 35% were seen once. In total, the top ten clones hold roughly a sixth of the sample. This clonotype has at least ten counts. Its target antigen remains unknown. Within one base of it there is no much larger clone, and no base qualities were kept. Interpreted using the paper, the treatment or condition label stands for: in vitro stimulation with specific CMV peptide epitopes to enrich CMV-specific T cells. V was cut back by 3 bases and J by 15 bases, leaving a gap of 18 bases between them. The CDR3, from cysteine to phenylalanine, totals 13 residues. Only the CDR3 DNA stays, 39 bases, in frame from base 1. Based on the germline V gene, the CDR1 and CDR2 sequences are SGHTA and FQGNSA.

The clonotype originates from a human donor in good health (CMV status not recorded). Some clones in this sample may be carry-over from other donors' samples. Sequenced here: cultured PBMCs, sampled from culture after CMV antigen stimulation. The V gene is TRBV7-2 and the J gene is TRBJ2-1, with the D gene call left open. Here the CDR3 is given as CASSFEWDSSRFF. The DNA sequence is TGTGCCAGCAGCTTCGAGTGGGATTCAAGCAGGTTCTTC.